The 18 T cell receptor beta chains reported below all come from one sample, sequenced in a study of T cell repertoires in cytomegalovirus infection. One entry per CDR3 protein results from TCRdb running MiXCR on the reads. The sample carries around 450,000 distinct CDR3 sequences, around 11% recorded once. Sequenced: PBMCs. The source of these receptors is a human donor in good health (CMV status not recorded). Some clones in this sample may be carry-over from other donors' samples.

In this sample, this clonotype turned up many times. J is TRBJ1-2 and V is TRBV11-2; TRBD1 is a possible D gene (6 bases). The germline CDR1 and CDR2 sequences are SGHAT and FQNNGV. CDR3 length equals 14 residues. V dropped 0 bases and J dropped 4 bases, with 9 bases sitting between them. CDR3 residues: CASSLEPTGYGYTF. Here the CDR3 DNA reads TGTGCCAGCAGCTTAGAACCGACAGGCTATGGCTACACCTTC.

This clonotype was detected only a few times. The chain employs TRBV4-2 and TRBJ2-4; 7 positions match TRBD2. With 1 base clipped from V and 5 bases from J, the junction kept 5 bases outside the gene matches. The CDR3 runs to 15 residues. Germline CDR1 and CDR2: LGHNA and YNFKEQ. The CDR3 protein is CASSQGRGVENIQYF. The DNA of the CDR3 is TGTGCCAGCAGCCAAGGACGGGGGGTAGAAAACATTCAGTACTTC.

The chain carries TRBV7-3 and TRBJ2-1; no reliable D call. Germline CDR1 is SGHTA and CDR2 is FQGTGA. The CDR3 length is 14 residues. V lost 1 base and J 9 bases, leaving 13 bases between the germline ends. For the CDR3, the DNA is TGTGCCAGCAGCTTAATGGCAGCATCGAGTGAGCAGTTCTTC. Translated, it gives CASSLMAASSEQFF.

This clonotype was counted at least ten times. The chain employs TRBV7-3 and TRBJ2-3, with D unclear. Trimming took 3 bases from V and 6 from J, leaving 7 bases between them. This CDR3 is 12 amino acids long. CDR1 SGHTA and CDR2 FQGTGA come from the germline V gene. The CDR3 loop is CASSFSGDTQYF. Written as DNA, the CDR3 is TGTGCCAGCAGCTTCTCTGGTGATACGCAGTATTTT.

This clonotype was picked up a small number of times. V is TRBV2 and J is TRBJ1-2; D remains ambiguous. Trimming left V 2 bases short and J 4 bases short, with 11 bases between. The CDR3 length is 14 residues. From germline, CDR1 is SNHLY and CDR2 FYNNEI. For the CDR3, the DNA is TGTGCCAGCAGTGAAACAGCGTTTAGCTATGGCTACACCTTC. Residues: CASSETAFSYGYTF.

This sequence joins TRBV6-5 and TRBJ1-4; D unresolved. Germline assignment: CDR1 MNHEY and CDR2 SVGAGI. This CDR3 region has 14 residues. The V and J ends lost 6 bases and 5 bases respectively, with 13 bases between them. The CDR3 region is CASRITQLNEKLFF. The CDR3 bases are TGTGCCAGCAGGATCACACAGCTCAATGAAAAACTGTTTTTT.

Ten or more counts support this clonotype. The chain uses TRBV7-2 and TRBJ1-2; D call uncertain. The V and J ends lost 4 bases and 5 bases respectively, with 14 bases between them. Per the germline V gene, CDR1 is SGHTA and CDR2 is FQGNSA. CDR3 length: 14 amino acids. The CDR3 nucleotides are TGTGCCAGCAGCTCCACACTGCTCAAATATGGCTACACCTTC. It translates to CASSSTLLKYGYTF.

This clonotype was seen ten or more times. V and J are TRBV20-1 and TRBJ1-4; D remains unclear. The CDR3 spans 14 residues. The V and J ends lost 3 bases and 8 bases respectively, with 16 bases between them. From germline, CDR1 is DFQATT and CDR2 SNEGSKA (reference sequence). Here the CDR3 reads CSARSRESPEKLFF. CDR3 bases: TGCAGTGCTAGGTCCCGGGAGAGCCCAGAAAAACTGTTTTTT.

The CDR3 spells CASSLGGTGGITEAFF. CDR3 coding DNA: TGTGCCAGCAGCTTGGGGGGGACTGGCGGTATCACTGAAGCTTTCTTT. J is TRBJ1-1 and V is TRBV5-4; D may be TRBD1 (5 bases). Germline V gene lookup returns CDR1 SGHNT and CDR2 YYREEE (reference sequence). This CDR3 has 16 amino acids. The germline V and J ends were trimmed by 0 bases and 4 bases, with 16 bases remaining between them.

This clonotype came up a few times. The rearrangement links TRBV20-1 to TRBJ2-1; maybe TRBD2 (5 bases). V was pared by 7 bases and J by 6 bases, with 19 bases between. The CDR3 loop spans 14 amino acids. Germline CDR1 and CDR2: DFQATT and SNEGSKA (reference sequence). CDR3 in DNA: TGCAGTGTCAAGATACTAGGGCGGAGCAATGAGCAGTTCTTC. Its protein product is CSVKILGRSNEQFF.

This chain connects TRBV5-4 to TRBJ1-2; D not resolved. The CDR3 runs 13 residues. The V gene's germline CDR1 is SGHNT and CDR2 YYREEE (reference sequence). V was clipped by 2 bases and J by 7 bases, with 12 bases between them. CDR3 nucleotide sequence: TGTGCCAGCAGCTTACCCGAGGGAGGTGGCTACACCTTC. Encoded protein: CASSLPEGGGYTF.

This clonotype has a handful of counts. The V and J genes are TRBV28 and TRBJ2-3; the D gene is possibly TRBD1 (5 bases). Germline values: CDR1 MDHEN, CDR2 SYDVKM. The CDR3 has 15 amino acids. Trimming pared 11 bases from V and 0 bases from J, leaving 18 bases between. The CDR3 sequence: CASTVSSASTDTQYF. As DNA, the CDR3 is TGTGCCTCGACAGTATCGTCCGCTAGCACAGATACGCAGTATTTT.

In its sample, this clonotype was seen a few times. The V call is TRBV19, the J call TRBJ2-5; TRBD2 matches at 14 bases. Per the germline V gene, CDR1 is LNHDA and CDR2 is SQIVND (reference sequence). The CDR3 consists of 16 residues. V shed 8 bases, J shed 5 bases, and the junction held 10 bases outside the gene matches. The CDR3 DNA reads as TGTGCCAGTTCGGGACTAGCGGGGGTTCGGGTGGAGACCCAGTACTTC. This encodes CASSGLAGVRVETQYF.

This sequence joins TRBV6-5 and TRBJ2-1, with D possibly matching TRBD2 (6 bases). The CDR3 loop spans 13 amino acids. The V and J ends lost 6 bases and 7 bases respectively, with 13 bases between them. Germline V gives CDR1 MNHEY, CDR2 SVGAGI. The CDR3 loop reads CASRLASGNEQFF. The DNA of the CDR3 is TGTGCCAGCAGACTAGCCTCAGGGAATGAGCAGTTCTTC.

This clonotype was counted only a few times. The genes are TRBV6-6 and TRBJ2-7, with no clear D. Germline lookup yields CDR1 MNHNY and CDR2 SVGAGI (reference sequence). Trimming left V 6 bases short and J 7 bases short, with 10 bases between. The CDR3 runs 11 residues. The CDR3 bases are TGTGCCAGCAGCCCCAGTTTGGAGCAGTACTTC. As protein: CASSPSLEQYF.

This clonotype was recorded at least ten times. This sequence joins TRBV7-3 and TRBJ1-3; D perhaps matches TRBD1 (5 bases). CDR1 is SGHTA, CDR2 FQGTGA, per germline. V lost 5 bases and J 4 bases, leaving 9 bases between the germline ends. This CDR3 has 13 residues. The CDR3 DNA sequence: TGTGCCAGCAGCCGGGGGGTCGGAAACACCATATATTTT. Amino acids: CASSRGVGNTIYF.

As concerns this clonotype: A much larger clone lies one base from this, so it may be a read error. This sequence joins TRBV6-6 and TRBJ1-1; TRBD1 matches 7 bases. CDR3 length equals 14 residues. Trimming cost V 5 bases and J 6 bases; bases outside gene matches: 9. CDR1 is MNHNY, CDR2 SVGAGI, per germline (reference sequence). This CDR3 reads CASSGIQGKPEAFF. The CDR3 DNA follows: TGTGCCAGCAGTGGTATACAGGGGAAGCCTGAAGCTTTCTTT.

This clonotype was counted ten times or more. The J gene is TRBJ2-1, the V gene TRBV10-3, with TRBD2 identical over 10 bases. Germline V CDR1 and CDR2: ENHRY, SYGVKD. The CDR3 is 19 residues long. The trim removed 4 bases at V and 0 bases at J, leaving 12 bases unmatched. CDR3 in amino acids: CAISGGRVAGGFSYNEQFF. The CDR3 DNA follows: TGTGCCATCAGTGGGGGTAGGGTAGCGGGGGGTTTCTCCTACAATGAGCAGTTCTTC.